These T cell receptor beta chains were read from a single sample in a study of OX40 agonist ivuxolimab in advanced cancers. The table came from immunoSEQ multiplex PCR; TCRdb's copy has only in-frame clones and leaves some out. The sample yields 9,500 to 12,000 clones, more than 70% seen once. Material: CD4+ or CD8+ T cells sorted from blood, obtained in a trial of the OX40 agonist ivuxolimab. The receptors were gathered from an adult with an advanced solid tumor such as melanoma, head and neck, liver or kidney cancer. The conserved cysteine and the conserved F or W are not part of the CDR3 here. Some rows mark clone size as missing; the rest say once, few, many or name a class of expanded clone.

J gene | clone size | V gene | CDR3 protein
TRBJ2-1 | few | TRBV18 | ASSPPMGDEQF
TRBJ1-4 | NA | TRBV18 | ASSPPVREREKLF
TRBJ2-1 | NA | TRBV29-1 | SVDNLGLNEQF
TRBJ1-2 | NA | TRBV10-3 | AISPDFNYGYT
TRBJ1-4 | NA | TRBV4-1 | AGGEEGGEKLF
TRBJ2-7 | NA | TRBV4-1 | ASSLKKGADSYEQY
TRBJ2-4 | NA | TRBV7-2 | ASSLARDSSIQY
TRBJ2-1 | large | TRBV7-9 | ASSSPIGQGNRDEQF
TRBJ2-1 | NA | TRBV28 | ASSFSSGRKYNEQF
TRBJ2-1 | NA | TRBV19 | ASSIGRYNEQF
TRBJ1-6 | NA | TRBV5-1 | ASSLGLQGSSYNSPLH
TRBJ2-7 | few | TRBV28 | ASSLLTGGEQY
TRBJ2-4 | few | TRBV4-3 | ASSPSRDRGNIQY
TRBJ1-6 | NA | TRBV5-5 | ASSVGGLNSPLH
TRBJ2-1 | NA | TRBV6-6 | ASSAQGDHLDEQF
TRBJ2-2 | NA | TRBV7-9 | ASRNSGHLGELF
TRBJ2-3 | NA | TRBV7-6 | ASSLAGDRGTDTQY
TRBJ2-1 | NA | TRBV29-1 | SVEPFWEGLINEQF
TRBJ2-1 | NA | TRBV19 | ASSINSMAEQF
TRBJ2-1 | NA | TRBV5-1 | ASRVTSDNEQF
TRBJ2-2 | NA | TRBV6-5 | ASSYMMAGNTGELF
TRBJ1-6 | NA | TRBV5-6 | ASSLGLNNSPLH
TRBJ2-7 | NA | TRBV19 | ASSSGTGKYEQY
TRBJ2-1 | NA | TRBV10-2 | ASIGGLAVNEQF
TRBJ1-1 | hyperexpanded | TRBV5-8 | ASTPSGSGTEAF
TRBJ2-7 | NA | TRBV7-8 | ASSLAYGRAKDEQY
TRBJ2-3 | NA | TRBV5-6 | ASSLYGTGAGDTQY
TRBJ2-5 | NA | TRBV27 | ASKASLAGETQY
TRBJ2-7 | NA | TRBV28 | AAGTESYEQY
TRBJ1-2 | NA | TRBV5-6 | ASSLGRGGGYT
TRBJ2-2 | NA | TRBV28 | ASSIGIAGNTGELF
TRBJ2-1 | NA | TRBV2 | ASSGNPGDEQF
TRBJ2-5 | NA | TRBV28 | ASSRRMGRQTQY
TRBJ1-1 | NA | TRBV19 | ASSPDTLNTEAF
TRBJ1-2 | NA | TRBV7-2 | ASSLGYYGYT
TRBJ2-1 | NA | TRBV9 | ASSAGPGDEQF
TRBJ1-4 | NA | TRBV7-9 | ASSSQDRGTNEKLF
TRBJ2-3 | NA | TRBV5-5 | ASSLSGGTDTQY
TRBJ2-3 | NA | TRBV5-4 | ASSTGTGVVFTDTQY
TRBJ2-5 | NA | TRBV7-2 | ASSPTGAGDETQY
TRBJ1-4 | NA | TRBV28 | ASSSPGTVDEKLF
TRBJ2-7 | NA | TRBV6-1 | ASSELGWDRGQDEQY
TRBJ2-7 | NA | TRBV7-8 | ASSGGTGGSNEQY
TRBJ2-1 | NA | TRBV15 | ATSNVGDNEQF
TRBJ1-1 | NA | TRBV5-5 | ASSLRGLNTEAF
TRBJ2-3 | NA | TRBV4-1 | ASSHRASGSTDTQY
TRBJ1-1 | NA | TRBV2 | ASSELEGEVNAEAF
TRBJ2-7 | NA | TRBV7-2 | ASSLGTSNEQY
TRBJ2-1 | NA | TRBV7-2 | ASSLDFGTRTFSYNEQF
TRBJ1-3 | NA | TRBV30 | AWSVAGTTGNTIY
TRBJ2-7 | NA | TRBV2 | ASRRAPHEQY
TRBJ2-7 | NA | TRBV30 | AWSVLLPPYEQY